This record looks at one T cell receptor beta chain sequence and its context. The sample comes from a study of blood T cell repertoires in COVID-19. The overall study: Material from acute and convalescent COVID-19 was sourced from the United States, Italy and Spain. PBMCs, B-cell-depleted T cells, or T cells were the source of the cDNA or gDNA that made up the material.

V shed 0 bases and J shed 2 bases, with 9 bases lying between them. CDR3 length: 15 residues. CDR1 is SGDLS, CDR2 YYNGEE, per germline. Per the study methods: Estimation of nucleated cell counts was performed using reference gene primer amplification. The protocol was immunoSEQ multiplex PCR, while the TCRdb copy is restricted to in-frame clones and leaves out a portion. V and J calls and clone size are those listed in that table; D and trimming were worked out from the DNA. Here the sample spans tens of thousands of clones, around nine tenths being singletons. Sequencing was carried out using peripheral blood. The chain recombines TRBV9 with TRBJ2-1; TRBD1 is a possible D gene (5 bases). This TCR came from a human donor in a cohort sampled during active COVID-19. CDR3 sequence reads: CASSVGQGTYNEQFF. The CDR3 nucleotides read TGTGCCAGCAGCGTAGGGCAGGGCACCTACAATGAGCAGTTCTTC.